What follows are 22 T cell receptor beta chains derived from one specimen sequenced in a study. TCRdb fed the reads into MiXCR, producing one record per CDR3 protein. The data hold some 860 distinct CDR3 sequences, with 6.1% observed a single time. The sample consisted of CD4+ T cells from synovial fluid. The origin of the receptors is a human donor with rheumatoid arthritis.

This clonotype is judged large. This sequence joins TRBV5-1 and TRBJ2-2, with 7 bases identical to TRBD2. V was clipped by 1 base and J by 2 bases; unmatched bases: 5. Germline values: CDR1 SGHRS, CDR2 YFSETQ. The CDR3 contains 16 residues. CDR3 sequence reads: CASSLYSGSNTGELFF. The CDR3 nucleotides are TGCGCCAGCAGCTTGTATAGCGGGTCTAACACCGGGGAGCTGTTTTTT.

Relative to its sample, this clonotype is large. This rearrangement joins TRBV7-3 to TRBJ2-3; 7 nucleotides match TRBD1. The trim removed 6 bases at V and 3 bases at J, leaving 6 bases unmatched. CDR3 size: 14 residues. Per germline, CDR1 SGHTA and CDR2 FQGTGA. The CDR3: CASSPQGFTDTQYF. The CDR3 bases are TGTGCCAGCAGTCCACAGGGGTTTACAGATACGCAGTATTTT.

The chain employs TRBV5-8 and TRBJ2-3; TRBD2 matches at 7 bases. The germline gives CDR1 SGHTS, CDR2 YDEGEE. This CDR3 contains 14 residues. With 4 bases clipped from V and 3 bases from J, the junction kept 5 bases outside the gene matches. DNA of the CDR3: TGTGCCAGCAGCCGTGACGGGAGGACAGATACGCAGTATTTT. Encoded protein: CASSRDGRTDTQYF.

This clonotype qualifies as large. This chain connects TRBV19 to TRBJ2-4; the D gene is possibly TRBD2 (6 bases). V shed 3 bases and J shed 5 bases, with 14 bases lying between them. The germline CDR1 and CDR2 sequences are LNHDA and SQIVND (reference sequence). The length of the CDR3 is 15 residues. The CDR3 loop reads CASSIGRGRENIQYF. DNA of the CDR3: TGTGCCAGTAGTATTGGGCGGGGAAGGGAAAACATTCAGTACTTC.

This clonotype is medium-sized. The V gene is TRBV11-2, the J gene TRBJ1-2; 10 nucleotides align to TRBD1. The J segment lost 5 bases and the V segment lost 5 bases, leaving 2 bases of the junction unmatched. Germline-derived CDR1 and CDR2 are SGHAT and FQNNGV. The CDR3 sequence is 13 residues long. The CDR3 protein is CASSPGQGYGYTF. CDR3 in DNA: TGTGCCAGCAGCCCGGGACAGGGGTATGGCTACACCTTC.

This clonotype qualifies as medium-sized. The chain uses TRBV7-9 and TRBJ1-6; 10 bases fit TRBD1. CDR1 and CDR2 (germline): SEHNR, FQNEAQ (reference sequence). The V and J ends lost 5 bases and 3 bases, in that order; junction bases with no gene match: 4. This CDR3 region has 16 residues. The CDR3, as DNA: TGTGCCAGCAGCGACCGGGACAGGGGCTATAATTCACCCCTCCACTTT. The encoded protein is CASSDRDRGYNSPLHF.

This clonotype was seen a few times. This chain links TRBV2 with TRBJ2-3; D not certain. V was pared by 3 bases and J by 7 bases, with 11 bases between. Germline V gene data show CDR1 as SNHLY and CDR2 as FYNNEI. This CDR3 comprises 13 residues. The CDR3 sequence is CASSEAERNTQYF. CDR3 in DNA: TGTGCCAGCAGTGAGGCGGAGAGGAATACGCAGTATTTT. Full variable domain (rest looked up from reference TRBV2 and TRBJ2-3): EPEVTQTPSHQVTQMGQEVILRCVPISNHLYFYWYRQILGQKVEFLVSFYNNEISEKSEIFDDQFSVERPDGSNFTLKIRSTKLEDSAMYFCASSEAERNTQYFGPGTRLTVL.

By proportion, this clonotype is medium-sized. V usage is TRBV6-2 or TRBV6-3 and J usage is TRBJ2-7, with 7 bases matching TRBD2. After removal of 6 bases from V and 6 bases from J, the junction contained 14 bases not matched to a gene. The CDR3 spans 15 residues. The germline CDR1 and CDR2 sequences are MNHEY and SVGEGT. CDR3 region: CASRISGTTISEQYF. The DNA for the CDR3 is TGTGCCAGCAGAATCTCCGGGACTACGATCTCCGAGCAGTACTTC.

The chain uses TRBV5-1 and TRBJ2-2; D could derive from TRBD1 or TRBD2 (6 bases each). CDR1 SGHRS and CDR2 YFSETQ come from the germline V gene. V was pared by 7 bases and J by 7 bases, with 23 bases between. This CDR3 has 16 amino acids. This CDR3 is CASRPQGGSVVGELFF. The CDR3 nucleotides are TGCGCCAGCCGACCCCAAGGGGGGAGCGTAGTCGGGGAGCTGTTTTTT.

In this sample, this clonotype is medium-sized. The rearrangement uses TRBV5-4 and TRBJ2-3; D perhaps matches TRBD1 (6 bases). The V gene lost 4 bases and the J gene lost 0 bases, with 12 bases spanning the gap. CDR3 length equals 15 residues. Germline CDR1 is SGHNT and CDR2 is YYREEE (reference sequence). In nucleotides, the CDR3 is TGTGCCAGCAGCAGGGACACACCGAGCACAGATACGCAGTATTTT. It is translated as CASSRDTPSTDTQYF.

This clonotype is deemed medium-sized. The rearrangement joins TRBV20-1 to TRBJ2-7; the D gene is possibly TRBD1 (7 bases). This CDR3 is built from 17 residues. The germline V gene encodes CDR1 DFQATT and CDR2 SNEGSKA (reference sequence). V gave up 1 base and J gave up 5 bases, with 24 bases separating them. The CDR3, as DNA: TGCAGTGCTAGAGGGTTTGCGGGGCAGGGGGGATTCGACGAGCAGTACTTC. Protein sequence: CSARGFAGQGGFDEQYF.

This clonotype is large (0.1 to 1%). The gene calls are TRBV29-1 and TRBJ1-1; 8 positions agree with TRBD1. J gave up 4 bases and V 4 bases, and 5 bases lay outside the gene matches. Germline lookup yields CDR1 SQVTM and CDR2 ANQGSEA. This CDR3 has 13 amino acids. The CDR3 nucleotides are TGCAGCGTTGCCCGGGACAGGACCACTGAAGCTTTCTTT. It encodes CSVARDRTTEAFF.

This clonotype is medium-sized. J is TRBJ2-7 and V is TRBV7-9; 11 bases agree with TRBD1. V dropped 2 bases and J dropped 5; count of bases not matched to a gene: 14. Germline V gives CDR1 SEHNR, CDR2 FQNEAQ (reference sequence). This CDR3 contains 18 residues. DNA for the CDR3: TGTGCCAGCAGCTTATCGATGACGGACAGGGGGCAGAGTAACGAGCAGTACTTC. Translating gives CASSLSMTDRGQSNEQYF.

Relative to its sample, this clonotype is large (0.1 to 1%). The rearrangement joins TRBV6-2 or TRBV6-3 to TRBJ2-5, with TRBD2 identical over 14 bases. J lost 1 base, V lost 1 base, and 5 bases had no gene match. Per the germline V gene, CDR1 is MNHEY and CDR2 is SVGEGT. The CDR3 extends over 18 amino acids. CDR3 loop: CASSYYSGLAGGQETQYF. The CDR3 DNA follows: TGTGCCAGCAGTTACTATTCTGGACTAGCGGGAGGCCAAGAGACCCAGTACTTC.

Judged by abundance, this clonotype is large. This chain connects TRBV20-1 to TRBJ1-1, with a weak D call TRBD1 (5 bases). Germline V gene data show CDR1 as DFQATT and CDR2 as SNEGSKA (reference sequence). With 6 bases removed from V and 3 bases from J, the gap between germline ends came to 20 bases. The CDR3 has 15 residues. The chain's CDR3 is CSASSRGGVDTEAFF. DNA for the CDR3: TGCAGTGCCTCAAGCCGGGGAGGGGTGGACACTGAAGCTTTCTTT.

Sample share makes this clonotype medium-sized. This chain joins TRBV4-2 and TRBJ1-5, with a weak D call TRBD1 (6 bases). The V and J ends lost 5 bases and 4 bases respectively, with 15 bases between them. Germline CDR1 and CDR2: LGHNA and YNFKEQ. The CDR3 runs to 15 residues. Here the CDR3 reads CASSGGRRANQPQHF. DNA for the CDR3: TGTGCCAGCAGCGGGGGGCGGAGAGCAAATCAGCCCCAGCATTTT.

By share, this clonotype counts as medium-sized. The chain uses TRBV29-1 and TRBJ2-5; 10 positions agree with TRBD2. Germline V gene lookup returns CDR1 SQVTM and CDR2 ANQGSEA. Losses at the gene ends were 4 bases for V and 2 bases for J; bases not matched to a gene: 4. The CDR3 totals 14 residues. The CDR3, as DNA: TGCAGCGTTGTACTAGCGGGAACGCAAGAGACCCAGTACTTC. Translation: CSVVLAGTQETQYF.

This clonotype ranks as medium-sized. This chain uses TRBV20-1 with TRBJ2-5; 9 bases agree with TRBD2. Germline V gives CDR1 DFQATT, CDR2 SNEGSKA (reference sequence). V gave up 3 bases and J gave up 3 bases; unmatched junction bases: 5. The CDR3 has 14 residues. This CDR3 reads CSASLRLAEETQYF. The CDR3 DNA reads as TGCAGTGCTAGTCTCCGACTAGCGGAAGAGACCCAGTACTTC.

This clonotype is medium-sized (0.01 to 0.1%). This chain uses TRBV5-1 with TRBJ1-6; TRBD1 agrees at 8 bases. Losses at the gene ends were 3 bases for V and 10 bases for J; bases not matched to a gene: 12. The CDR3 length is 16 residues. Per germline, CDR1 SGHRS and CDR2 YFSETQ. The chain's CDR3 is CASSWTQGARQSPLHF. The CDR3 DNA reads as TGCGCCAGCAGCTGGACCCAGGGGGCGCGTCAATCACCCCTCCACTTT. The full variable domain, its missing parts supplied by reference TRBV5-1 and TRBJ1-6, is KAGVTQTPRYLIKTRGQQVTLSCSPISGHRSVSWYQQTPGQGLQFLFEYFSETQRNKGNFPGRFSGRQFSNSRSEMNVSTLELGDSALYLCASSWTQGARQSPLHFGNGTRLTVT.

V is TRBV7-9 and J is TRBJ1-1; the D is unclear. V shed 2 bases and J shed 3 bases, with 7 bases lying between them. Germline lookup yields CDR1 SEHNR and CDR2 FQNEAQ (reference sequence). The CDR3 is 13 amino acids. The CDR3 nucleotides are TGTGCCAGCAGCTTAAAGCGGGACACTGAAGCTTTCTTT. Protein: CASSLKRDTEAFF.

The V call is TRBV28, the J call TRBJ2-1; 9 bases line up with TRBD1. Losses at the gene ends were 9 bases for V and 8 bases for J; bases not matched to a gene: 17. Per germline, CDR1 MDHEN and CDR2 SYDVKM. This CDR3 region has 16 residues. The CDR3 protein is CARRLTGGPSQDEQFF. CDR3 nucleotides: TGTGCCAGGAGGCTCACAGGGGGCCCATCTCAGGATGAGCAGTTCTTC.

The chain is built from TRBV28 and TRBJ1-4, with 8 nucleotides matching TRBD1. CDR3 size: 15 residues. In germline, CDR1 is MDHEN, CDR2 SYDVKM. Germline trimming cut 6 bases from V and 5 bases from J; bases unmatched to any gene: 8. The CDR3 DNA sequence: TGTGCCAGCAGGGGGGAGAGGACAGGGAATGAAAAACTGTTTTTT. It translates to CASRGERTGNEKLFF.